This section outlines one T cell receptor beta chain sequence together with its context. Here immunoSEQ multiplex PCR was the method, and the copy in TCRdb shows in-frame clones only, minus some. The sample has 95,000 to 150,000 clones, over 80% seen once. These data originate in a study of radiotherapy plus CTLA-4 blockade in lung cancer. The CDR3 has 15 amino acids. The ends lost 2 bases at V and 6 bases at J; junction bases unmatched: 9. From germline, CDR1 is MNHEY and CDR2 SVGAGI. The origin of this receptor is a human donor with non-small cell lung cancer that progressed on radiotherapy plus ipilimumab. The specimen comprised peripheral blood, sampled from a patient treated with radiotherapy plus ipilimumab. This chain joins TRBV6-5 and TRBJ2-7; 8 bases agree with TRBD2. The DNA for the CDR3 is TGTGCCAGCAGTTACCCCGCGGGAGGCCGTCGCGAGCAGTACTTC. Protein product: CASSYPAGGRREQYF.